The following is a T cell receptor beta chain sequence with its context. The source of the sample is a study of blood T cell repertoires in COVID-19. Study as a whole: Sources were T cells, B-cell-depleted T cells, or PBMCs; the material itself was cDNA or gDNA.

The CDR3 loop spans 15 amino acids. V lost 1 base, J lost 0 bases, and 10 bases lay in between. Germline lookup yields CDR1 SGHRS and CDR2 YFSETQ. In the source study's methods: Amplification of reference gene primers was used by the study to estimate nucleated cell counts. Only in-frame clones appear in the TCRdb table, and some are missing; sequencing was by immunoSEQ multiplex PCR. For V, J and clone size, that table is used; D and trimming come from the DNA. The table shows roughly 97,000 clones, with about three quarters occurring only once. The chain joins TRBV5-1 to TRBJ1-1, with D possibly TRBD1 on 6 matching bases. Sequenced input: peripheral blood. This receptor was taken from a man between 65 and 85 years old with acute or convalescent COVID-19. The CDR3 nucleotides are TGCGCCAGCAGCTTGCGAGGGGGTGTGAACACTGAAGCTTTCTTT. Its translation is CASSLRGGVNTEAFF. Full variable domain (missing parts from reference TRBV5-1 and TRBJ1-1): KAGVTQTPRYLIKTRGQQVTLSCSPISGHRSVSWYQQTPGQGLQFLFEYFSETQRNKGNFPGRFSGRQFSNSRSEMNVSTLELGDSALYLCASSLRGGVNTEAFFGQGTRLTVV.